The 29 T cell receptor beta chains reported below all come from one sample, sequenced in a study of T cells in Graves' hyperthyroidism and ophthalmopathy. Amplification of TCR beta CDR3 regions used RNA as the template. Primed by the HTBI set, a first-round RT-PCR was run on the TCR CDR3. TCRdb ran MiXCR on the multiplex PCR reads and lists one entry per CDR3 protein. The sample holds around 420,000 distinct CDR3 sequences, about 13% seen once. The specimen sequenced was blood. The receptors derive from a woman under 30 with Graves' hyperthyroidism.

The sample holds many counts of this clonotype. The chain joins TRBV20-1 to TRBJ2-1; a weak D match, TRBD2 (6 bases). The germline V gene encodes CDR1 DFQATT and CDR2 SNEGSKA (reference sequence). The CDR3 loop spans 15 amino acids. Trimming stripped 3 bases from V and 0 bases from J, with 12 bases between. CDR3 nucleotides: TGCAGTGCTAGTACCTTAGCGGCCTCCTACAATGAGCAGTTCTTC. Its translation is CSASTLAASYNEQFF.

This clonotype was seen repeatedly, ten times or more. The gene calls are TRBV29-1 and TRBJ1-1; D not resolved. From germline, CDR1 is SQVTM and CDR2 ANQGSEA. CDR3 length: 13 residues. V gave up 6 bases and J gave up 6 bases, with 17 bases separating them. CDR3 sequence reads: CSVVGVLAAEAFF. As DNA, the CDR3 is TGCAGCGTCGTCGGAGTATTGGCCGCTGAAGCTTTCTTT.

This clonotype was counted a few times. This chain connects TRBV4-1 to TRBJ2-2; TRBD2 is a possible D gene (6 bases). Between the trimmed V and J ends, which lost 4 bases and 0 bases, there was a span of 27 bases. The germline CDR1 and CDR2 sequences are MGHRA and YSYEKL. CDR3 length: 21 amino acids. CDR3 sequence: CASSLLWGSRGRTPNTGELFF. The CDR3 nucleotides are TGCGCCAGCAGCCTTCTATGGGGGTCGAGAGGGAGGACTCCGAACACCGGGGAGCTGTTTTTT.

The J gene is TRBJ1-3, the V gene TRBV6-1, with 7 bases that match TRBD1. CDR1 is MNHNS and CDR2 is SASEGT in the germline V gene. Trimming at V came to 7 bases and at J to 0 bases, leaving 3 bases not matched to a gene. The CDR3 sequence is 14 residues long. The CDR3, as DNA: TGTGCCAGCAAGGGACAGCTCTCTGGAAACACCATATATTTT. It yields the protein CASKGQLSGNTIYF.

This clonotype came up many times. V and J are TRBV6-1 and TRBJ1-5; possibly TRBD1 for D (5 bases). The V gene's germline CDR1 is MNHNS and CDR2 SASEGT. V was shortened by 7 bases and J by 0 bases, with 13 bases between the two germline ends. The CDR3 totals 15 residues. The CDR3 sequence: CASKAPGHSNQPQHF. The CDR3 DNA sequence: TGTGCCAGCAAGGCCCCAGGGCATAGCAATCAGCCCCAGCATTTT.

This clonotype came up many times. The gene calls are TRBV7-6 and TRBJ1-1; maybe TRBD1 (5 bases). CDR1 is SGHVS, CDR2 FNYEAQ, per germline. This CDR3 has 13 residues. V lost 2 bases, J lost 6 bases, and 10 bases lay in between. The CDR3 sequence is CASSLRGSAEAFF. The CDR3 DNA is TGTGCCAGCAGCTTAAGGGGCTCTGCTGAAGCTTTCTTT.

This clonotype has only a few counts. The V and J genes are TRBV5-5 and TRBJ2-1, with 7 bases that match TRBD1. The V gene's germline CDR1 is SGHKS and CDR2 YYEKEE (reference sequence). The CDR3 is 18 residues long. The junction had 13 bases not matched to a gene; V was cut back by 4 bases and J by 0 bases. CDR3 sequence: CASSRLLTTGISYNEQFF. The CDR3 region has the DNA TGTGCCAGCAGCCGCTTATTAACGACAGGGATCTCCTACAATGAGCAGTTCTTC.

This clonotype was seen ten or more times. This chain uses TRBV11-2 with TRBJ2-3; no clear D gene. Trimming pared 6 bases from V and 5 bases from J, leaving 21 bases between. The CDR3 has 16 residues. From germline, CDR1 is SGHAT and CDR2 FQNNGV. The CDR3 nucleotides read TGTGCCAGCAGTCCGGTTTCAGGCCTTGGGCAAGATACGCAGTATTTT. Amino acid sequence: CASSPVSGLGQDTQYF.

Many counts were recorded for this clonotype. The chain joins TRBV28 to TRBJ1-2; 7 bases align to TRBD1. The germline CDR1 and CDR2 sequences are MDHEN and SYDVKM. This CDR3 spans 12 amino acids. The J segment lost 7 bases and the V segment lost 5 bases, leaving 4 bases of the junction unmatched. CDR3 in DNA: TGTGCCAGCAGTGGGGGACAGTTTGGCTACACCTTC. Its translation: CASSGGQFGYTF.

In regard to this clonotype: A much more abundant neighbour one base away suggests this may be a read error. This sequence joins TRBV27 and TRBJ1-1; TRBD1 aligns across 12 bases. The junction had 8 bases not matched to a gene; V was cut back by 4 bases and J by 5 bases. The CDR3 runs 16 residues. Germline-derived CDR1 and CDR2 are MNHEY and SMNVEV (reference sequence). The DNA of the CDR3 is TGTGCCAGCAGTTCCGGGACAGGGGGCGTAAGGACTGAAGCTTTCTTT. This codes for CASSSGTGGVRTEAFF.

With regard to this clonotype: A much larger clone sits a single nucleotide away, making a read error possible. The chain recombines TRBV7-9 with TRBJ2-1; 14 nucleotides line up with TRBD2. This CDR3 is built from 16 residues. V dropped 5 bases and J dropped 8; count of bases not matched to a gene: 8. Germline-derived CDR1 and CDR2 are SEHNR and FQNEAQ (reference sequence). CDR3 sequence: CASSPRLAGGMDEQFF. The CDR3 nucleotides read TGTGCCAGCAGCCCCCGACTAGCGGGAGGGATGGATGAGCAGTTCTTC.

This chain uses TRBV6-5 with TRBJ2-5; D possibly corresponds to TRBD2 (5 bases). The V end lost 2 bases, the J end lost 2 bases, and 12 bases lay between the germline ends. The CDR3 contains 15 residues. Germline V lookup: CDR1 MNHEY, CDR2 SVGAGI. Here the CDR3 reads CASSYLVGAQETQYF. CDR3 nucleotide sequence: TGTGCCAGCAGTTACCTCGTGGGAGCTCAAGAGACCCAGTACTTC.

This clonotype was counted at least ten times. The gene calls are TRBV28 and TRBJ2-1, with 14 bases identical to TRBD2. The J segment lost 11 bases and the V segment lost 3 bases, leaving 9 bases of the junction unmatched. This CDR3 region has 16 residues. The germline gives CDR1 MDHEN, CDR2 SYDVKM. The CDR3 is CASSFAGTSGSGKQFF. The CDR3 DNA reads TGTGCCAGCAGTTTTGCCGGGACTAGCGGGAGTGGCAAGCAGTTCTTC.

V is TRBV10-1 and J is TRBJ1-1, with a weak D call TRBD1 (5 bases). The CDR3 has 13 amino acids. V was shortened by 3 bases and J by 9 bases, with 14 bases between the two germline ends. Per germline, CDR1 WNHNN and CDR2 SYGVQD (reference sequence). The CDR3 region has the DNA TGCGCCAGCAGTGAACTAAGGGGCGCAAAAGCTTTCTTT. This translates into CASSELRGAKAFF.

This clonotype was picked up many times. The chain carries TRBV4-2 and TRBJ2-1; the D gene could be TRBD1 or TRBD2 (5 bases each). The CDR3 is 16 residues long. Germline values: CDR1 LGHNA, CDR2 YNFKEQ. Trimming took 1 base from V and 5 from J, leaving 15 bases between them. DNA for the CDR3: TGTGCCAGCAGCCAAGCCGACACCGGGACCAACAATGAGCAGTTCTTC. It translates to CASSQADTGTNNEQFF.

The chain has TRBV10-3 and TRBJ1-5, with D perhaps TRBD1 (6 bases). Germline V gene sequence: CDR1 ENHRY, CDR2 SYGVKD. This CDR3 spans 16 amino acids. The V and J ends lost 0 bases and 1 base respectively, with 10 bases between them. The CDR3 spells CAISESTGQSNQPQHF. The CDR3, as DNA: TGTGCCATCAGTGAGTCGACGGGACAAAGCAATCAGCCCCAGCATTTT.

This clonotype has a count of ten or more. V usage is TRBV5-1 and J usage is TRBJ2-3, with a possible D match to TRBD1 (7 bases). Trimming shortened V by 2 bases and J by 6 bases, and 19 bases separated the two germline ends. The germline V gene encodes CDR1 SGHRS and CDR2 YFSETQ. CDR3 size: 16 residues. This CDR3 reads CASSFGTVRAGDTQYF. As DNA, the CDR3 is TGCGCCAGCAGCTTCGGGACAGTCAGAGCGGGCGATACGCAGTATTTT.

This clonotype was detected ten times or more. This sequence joins TRBV6-1 and TRBJ1-5; D call uncertain. Germline values: CDR1 MNHNS, CDR2 SASEGT. This CDR3 has 14 amino acids. V lost 6 bases and J lost 6, with 15 bases in between. This chain's CDR3 is CASSRTEGAQPQHF. The CDR3 DNA follows: TGTGCCAGCAGCCGGACCGAGGGAGCTCAGCCCCAGCATTTT.

Remarks on this clonotype: This may come from a read error, since a much larger clone is one base off. V usage is TRBV20-1 and J usage is TRBJ2-7; 8 nucleotides match TRBD2. CDR3 length equals 15 residues. Germline-derived CDR1 and CDR2 are DFQATT and SNEGSKA (reference sequence). V lost 5 bases and J lost 5; bases outside the gene matches: 14. The CDR3 is CSAGSSAGVVDEQYF. The DNA for the CDR3 is TGCAGTGCTGGGTCATCAGCGGGAGTCGTCGACGAGCAGTACTTC.

This clonotype was counted many times. The chain uses TRBV5-1 and TRBJ2-7, with TRBD1 matching over 8 bases. The CDR3 is 14 residues long. Germline CDR1 is SGHRS and CDR2 is YFSETQ. V dropped 4 bases and J dropped 5; count of bases not matched to a gene: 8. The CDR3 spells CASSPGTGIHEQYF. DNA for the CDR3: TGCGCCAGCAGCCCGGGGACAGGCATCCACGAGCAGTACTTC.

Concerning this clonotype itself: This may be a read error, as it is one base from a much larger clone. The chain links TRBV13 to TRBJ2-5; 10 positions match TRBD2. This CDR3 comprises 15 residues. Germline CDR1 reads PRHDT; CDR2 reads FYEKMQ (reference sequence). The CDR3 spells CASNRAGTSDETRYF. CDR3 sequence (DNA): TGTGCCAGCAACCGAGCCGGGACTAGCGACGAGACCCGGTACTTC.

This clonotype was detected ten times or more. The chain uses TRBV11-3 and TRBJ2-4, with D tentatively TRBD1 (5 bases). The germline V gene has CDR1 SGHNT and CDR2 YENEEA. Trimming left V 0 bases short and J 0 bases short, with 12 bases between. The CDR3 totals 17 residues. The CDR3 DNA reads as TGTGCCAGCAGCTTAGAAGGGGCAGGATTAGCCAAAAACATTCAGTACTTC. Protein product: CASSLEGAGLAKNIQYF. Drawing the rest from reference TRBV11-3 and TRBJ2-4, the complete variable domain is EAGVVQSPRYKIIEKKQPVAFWCNPISGHNTLYWYLQNLGQGPELLIRYENEEAVDDSQLPKDRFSAERLKGVDSTLKIQPAELGDSAVYLCASSLEGAGLAKNIQYFGAGTRLSVL.

The chain couples TRBV20-1 to TRBJ2-1; either TRBD1 or TRBD2 may fit D (6 bases each). V lost 3 bases and J lost 0, with 18 bases in between. The CDR3 runs to 17 residues. Germline V gene data show CDR1 as DFQATT and CDR2 as SNEGSKA (reference sequence). CDR3 amino acids: CSASSWGAISSYNEQFF. The CDR3 DNA reads as TGCAGTGCTAGCTCTTGGGGGGCTATAAGCTCCTACAATGAGCAGTTCTTC.

This clonotype showed up just a few times. The rearrangement uses TRBV12-3 or TRBV12-4 and TRBJ1-1; unclear D gene. The CDR3 totals 12 residues. V lost 5 bases and J lost 11, with 15 bases in between. In DNA, the CDR3 is TGTGCCAGCAGTCGGCCTGACGATGAGGCTTTCTTT. As protein: CASSRPDDEAFF.

This clonotype was seen ten or more times. This chain links TRBV30 with TRBJ2-2; TRBD1 might be the D (6 bases). This CDR3 is 14 amino acids long. CDR1 is GTSNPN, CDR2 SVGIG, per germline (reference sequence). The V end lost 3 bases, the J end lost 3 bases, and 11 bases lay between the germline ends. The CDR3 DNA follows: TGTGCCTGGAGCTTGGACAGACACACCGGGGAGCTGTTTTTT. Translating it yields CAWSLDRHTGELFF.

This clonotype showed up many times. V and J are TRBV15 and TRBJ1-1; no definite D call. The CDR3 has 17 residues. The V end lost 1 base, the J end lost 3 bases, and 18 bases lay between the germline ends. In germline, CDR1 is LNHNV, CDR2 YYDKDF (reference sequence). CDR3 loop: CATSRVGHGLRDTEAFF. The CDR3 DNA reads as TGTGCCACCAGCAGAGTTGGCCATGGACTAAGGGACACTGAAGCTTTCTTT.

Remarks on this clonotype: This clone may be a read error of a much larger clone one base away. The rearrangement uses TRBV5-1 and TRBJ2-5; D remains ambiguous. This CDR3 is 15 amino acids long. Germline V CDR1 and CDR2: SGHRS, YFSETQ. The CDR3 loop reads CASSLENRASETRYF. CDR3 nucleotide sequence: TGCGCCAGCAGCTTGGAGAACCGGGCCTCGGAGACCCGGTACTTC.

This clonotype was detected only a few times. The chain employs TRBV4-3 and TRBJ1-2; D is uncertain. The germline V and J ends were trimmed by 0 bases and 7 bases, with 9 bases remaining between them. This CDR3 has 13 residues. Germline V gene sequence: CDR1 LGHNA, CDR2 YSLEER. As DNA, the CDR3 is TGCGCCAGCAGCCAAGACAGATTGGGTGGCTACACCTTC. Amino acid sequence: CASSQDRLGGYTF.

Concerning this clonotype: A read error may produce the germline difference seen at one junction end. The V and J genes are TRBV14 and TRBJ2-2; 9 bases map to TRBD2. The CDR3 sequence is 17 residues long. Germline lookup yields CDR1 SGHDN and CDR2 FVKESK. CDR3 in DNA: TGTGCCAGCAGCCGTTTGACTAGCGGAGCGAACACCGGGGAGCTGTCTTTT. Amino acids: CASSRLTSGANTGELSF.